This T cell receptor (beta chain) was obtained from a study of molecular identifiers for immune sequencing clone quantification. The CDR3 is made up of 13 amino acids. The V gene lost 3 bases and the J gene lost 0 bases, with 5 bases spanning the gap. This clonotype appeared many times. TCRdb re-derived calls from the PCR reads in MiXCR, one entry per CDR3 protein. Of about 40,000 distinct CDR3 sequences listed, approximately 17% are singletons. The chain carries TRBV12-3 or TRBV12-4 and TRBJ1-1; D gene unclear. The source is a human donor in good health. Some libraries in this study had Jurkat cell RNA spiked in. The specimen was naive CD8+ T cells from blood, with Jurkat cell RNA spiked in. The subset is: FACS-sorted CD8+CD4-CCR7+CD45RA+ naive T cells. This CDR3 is CASSLRLNTEAFF. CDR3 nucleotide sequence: TGTGCCAGCAGTTTGAGGTTGAACACTGAAGCTTTCTTT.